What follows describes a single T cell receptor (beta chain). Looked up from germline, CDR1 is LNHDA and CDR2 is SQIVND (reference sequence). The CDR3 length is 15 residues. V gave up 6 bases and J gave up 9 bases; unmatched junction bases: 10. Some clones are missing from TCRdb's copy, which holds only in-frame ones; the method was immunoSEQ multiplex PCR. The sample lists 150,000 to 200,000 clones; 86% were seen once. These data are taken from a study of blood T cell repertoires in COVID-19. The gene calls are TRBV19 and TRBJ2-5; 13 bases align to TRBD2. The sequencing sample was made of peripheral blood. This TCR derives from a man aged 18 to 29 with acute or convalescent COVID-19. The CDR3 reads CASSGTSGARGAQYF. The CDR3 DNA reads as TGTGCCAGTAGCGGGACTAGCGGGGCCCGAGGGGCCCAGTACTTC.